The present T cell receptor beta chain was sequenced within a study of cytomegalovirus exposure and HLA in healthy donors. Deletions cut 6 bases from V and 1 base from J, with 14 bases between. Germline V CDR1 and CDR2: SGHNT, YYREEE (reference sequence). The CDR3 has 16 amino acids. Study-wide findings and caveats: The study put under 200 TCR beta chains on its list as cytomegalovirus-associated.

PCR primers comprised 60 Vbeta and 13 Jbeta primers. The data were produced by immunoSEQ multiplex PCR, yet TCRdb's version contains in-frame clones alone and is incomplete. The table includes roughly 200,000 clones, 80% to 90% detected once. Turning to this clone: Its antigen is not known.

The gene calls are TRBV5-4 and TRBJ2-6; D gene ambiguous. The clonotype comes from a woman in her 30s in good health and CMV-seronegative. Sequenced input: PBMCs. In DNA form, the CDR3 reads TGTGCCAGCACTAAGAGTCAGGTTTCTGGGGCCAACGTCCTGACTTTC. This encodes CASTKSQVSGANVLTF. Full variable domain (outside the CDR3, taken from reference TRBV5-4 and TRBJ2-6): ETGVTQSPTHLIKTRGQQVTLRCSSQSGHNTVSWYQQALGQGPQFIFQYYREEENGRGNFPPRFSGLQFPNYSSELNVNALELDDSALYLCASTKSQVSGANVLTFGAGSRLTVL.